The 18 T cell receptor beta chains given below trace back to one sample, sequenced in a study of identifying expanded T cells in peripheral blood. Generated by immunoSEQ multiplex PCR, the TCRdb table keeps only in-frame clones and is missing some. Counted here are about 78,000 clones, roughly 86% occurring once; the ten biggest clones make up approximately 18%. The specimen was blood. The receptors derive from a person between 18 and 70 years old in good health.

The chain carries TRBV7-9 and TRBJ1-2, with 8 bases lining up with TRBD1. The germline CDR1 and CDR2 sequences are SEHNR and FQNEAQ (reference sequence). The V segment lost 1 base and the J segment 6 bases; nucleotides outside the gene matches: 4. The CDR3 length is 14 residues. CDR3 nucleotides: TGTGCCAGCAGCTTAGGACAGGGGTTCGATGGCTACACCTTC. This encodes CASSLGQGFDGYTF.

This chain joins TRBV20-1 and TRBJ2-7; 13 bases match TRBD2. Germline V CDR1 and CDR2: DFQATT, SNEGSKA (reference sequence). Losses at the gene ends were 3 bases for V and 12 bases for J; bases not matched to a gene: 2. The CDR3 is made up of 11 amino acids. CDR3 sequence reads: CSARGTSGTYF. CDR3 DNA sequence: TGCAGTGCTAGGGGGACTAGCGGGACGTACTTC.

Only a few counts were recorded for this clone. This chain connects TRBV6-6 to TRBJ2-5; D is undetermined. The CDR3 runs 14 residues. V was cut by 2 bases and J by 1 base, with 8 bases left in between. Germline V gene lookup returns CDR1 MNHNY and CDR2 SVGAGI (reference sequence). The CDR3 nucleotides read TGTGCCAGCAGTTACCCCGGTTCCCAAGAGACCCAGTACTTC. Amino acid sequence: CASSYPGSQETQYF.

The V gene is TRBV28, the J gene TRBJ2-5; 9 nucleotides line up with TRBD2. The length of the CDR3 is 16 residues. Germline V lookup: CDR1 MDHEN, CDR2 SYDVKM. J gave up 4 bases and V 5 bases, and 11 bases lay outside the gene matches. CDR3 in amino acids: CASSAGTAGGTETQYF. CDR3 nucleotides: TGTGCCAGCAGTGCCGGAACAGCGGGAGGCACAGAGACCCAGTACTTC.

The rearrangement uses TRBV10-1 and TRBJ2-3; D remains unclear. The V gene lost 3 bases and the J gene lost 3 bases, with 7 bases spanning the gap. The CDR3 sequence is 13 residues long. Germline assignment: CDR1 WNHNN and CDR2 SYGVQD (reference sequence). This CDR3 reads CASSEDQTDTQYF. CDR3 in DNA: TGCGCCAGCAGTGAAGACCAAACAGATACGCAGTATTTT.

The chain has TRBV2 and TRBJ2-2; 10 nucleotides line up with TRBD2. The CDR3 contains 14 residues. Germline loops: CDR1 SNHLY, CDR2 FYNNEI. V shed 9 bases, J shed 7 bases, and the junction held 8 bases outside the gene matches. CDR3 loop: CARRSGREVGELFF. The CDR3 DNA reads as TGTGCCAGAAGGAGCGGGAGGGAAGTCGGGGAGCTGTTTTTT.

This clone was seen a single time. The J gene is TRBJ2-5, the V gene TRBV28; 10 bases are shared with TRBD2. This CDR3 has 18 residues. CDR1 MDHEN and CDR2 SYDVKM come from the germline V gene. V lost 2 bases and J lost 6; bases outside the gene matches: 15. The DNA of the CDR3 is TGTGCCAGCAGTTTAAGCTCTGGGGCTAGCGGGAGAGGAAAGACCCAGTACTTC. This translates into CASSLSSGASGRGKTQYF.

The rearrangement joins TRBV14 to TRBJ2-1; 9 positions agree with TRBD2. Trimming cost V 5 bases and J 0 bases; bases outside gene matches: 5. CDR1 and CDR2 from the germline V gene are SGHDN and FVKESK. The CDR3 is 16 amino acids. CDR3 residues: CASSSIAGVSYNEQFF. CDR3 coding DNA: TGTGCCAGCAGCTCCATAGCGGGAGTCTCCTACAATGAGCAGTTCTTC.

The rearrangement links TRBV5-1 to TRBJ1-6; D is unclear. This CDR3 region has 13 residues. Trimming pared 6 bases from V and 5 bases from J, leaving 9 bases between. CDR1 and CDR2 (germline): SGHRS, YFSETQ. CDR3 loop: CASKGQNNSPLHF. The CDR3 DNA reads TGCGCCAGCAAGGGCCAGAATAATTCACCCCTCCACTTT.

The gene calls are TRBV28 and TRBJ2-7; possibly TRBD1 or TRBD2 for D (5 bases each). Germline V gene lookup returns CDR1 MDHEN and CDR2 SYDVKM. Trimming took 7 bases from V and 4 from J, leaving 14 bases between them. The CDR3 runs to 13 residues. In nucleotides, the CDR3 is TGTGCCAGCAATGGGGGAAATTTGTACGAGCAGTACTTC. As protein: CASNGGNLYEQYF.

This chain links TRBV6-1 with TRBJ1-5; no firm D call. This CDR3 is 14 amino acids long. In germline, CDR1 is MNHNS, CDR2 SASEGT. Trimming left V 1 base short and J 6 bases short, with 10 bases between. CDR3 nucleotides: TGTGCCAGCAGTGAAGTGGGGTTGGTTCAGCCCCAGCATTTT. Its translation is CASSEVGLVQPQHF.

This clone was seen once. The gene calls are TRBV6-6 and TRBJ2-1; 7 nucleotides agree with TRBD2. Germline trimming cut 5 bases from V and 4 bases from J; bases unmatched to any gene: 5. The CDR3 runs 14 residues. CDR1 is MNHNY, CDR2 SVGAGI, per germline (reference sequence). The CDR3 region has the DNA TGTGCCAGCAGTACCTCGGGGGGTTACAATGAGCAGTTCTTC. Its translation: CASSTSGGYNEQFF.

V and J are TRBV4-1 and TRBJ2-1, with 11 nucleotides matching TRBD2. Germline V gene data show CDR1 as MGHRA and CDR2 as YSYEKL. After removal of 1 base from V and 2 bases from J, the junction contained 4 bases not matched to a gene. This CDR3 region has 17 residues. In DNA, the CDR3 is TGCGCCAGCAGCCAAGCTGCACTAGCGGGAGCCTACAATGAGCAGTTCTTC. Protein: CASSQAALAGAYNEQFF.

The chain has TRBV18 and TRBJ1-1; D gene unclear. Trimming took off 2 bases at V and 3 bases at J, with 7 bases between the two ends. This CDR3 has 13 residues. Germline V CDR1 and CDR2: KGHSH, LQKENI. The CDR3: CASSPEWDTEAFF. DNA for the CDR3: TGTGCCAGCTCACCAGAATGGGACACTGAAGCTTTCTTT.

The chain links TRBV5-6 to TRBJ1-1; D call uncertain. Germline CDR1 reads SGHDT; CDR2 reads YYEEEE. V dropped 0 bases and J dropped 4 bases, with 10 bases sitting between them. The CDR3 runs 14 residues. The CDR3 protein is CASSLGVSLTEAFF. CDR3 DNA: TGTGCCAGCAGCTTGGGGGTCTCGCTCACTGAAGCTTTCTTT. Drawing the rest from reference TRBV5-6 and TRBJ1-1, the complete variable domain is DAGVTQSPTHLIKTRGQQVTLRCSPKSGHDTVSWYQQALGQGPQFIFQYYEEEERQRGNFPDRFSGHQFPNYSSELNVNALLLGDSALYLCASSLGVSLTEAFFGQGTRLTVV.

The chain employs TRBV11-3 and TRBJ2-1; no reliable D call. Trimming took off 0 bases at V and 0 bases at J, with 6 bases between the two ends. In germline, CDR1 is SGHNT, CDR2 YENEEA. This CDR3 is built from 15 residues. The CDR3 coding sequence is TGTGCCAGCAGCTTAGACGGCAGCTCCTACAATGAGCAGTTCTTC. This gives the protein CASSLDGSSYNEQFF.

The V and J genes are TRBV19 and TRBJ2-2, with 9 bases that match TRBD1. This CDR3 region has 17 residues. V shed 5 bases, J shed 1 base, and the junction held 8 bases outside the gene matches. In germline, CDR1 is LNHDA, CDR2 SQIVND (reference sequence). CDR3 sequence: CASSLHPGQGNTGELFF. The CDR3 nucleotides read TGTGCCAGTAGTCTCCACCCGGGACAGGGGAACACCGGGGAGCTGTTTTTT.

The J gene is TRBJ2-7, the V gene TRBV6-5; TRBD1 matches at 7 bases. The V segment lost 6 bases and the J segment 3 bases; nucleotides outside the gene matches: 8. Germline-derived CDR1 and CDR2 are MNHEY and SVGAGI. The CDR3 runs to 14 residues. The CDR3 DNA reads TGTGCCAGCAGGGTCCAGGGACAGAGCTACGAGCAGTACTTC. Amino acid sequence: CASRVQGQSYEQYF.